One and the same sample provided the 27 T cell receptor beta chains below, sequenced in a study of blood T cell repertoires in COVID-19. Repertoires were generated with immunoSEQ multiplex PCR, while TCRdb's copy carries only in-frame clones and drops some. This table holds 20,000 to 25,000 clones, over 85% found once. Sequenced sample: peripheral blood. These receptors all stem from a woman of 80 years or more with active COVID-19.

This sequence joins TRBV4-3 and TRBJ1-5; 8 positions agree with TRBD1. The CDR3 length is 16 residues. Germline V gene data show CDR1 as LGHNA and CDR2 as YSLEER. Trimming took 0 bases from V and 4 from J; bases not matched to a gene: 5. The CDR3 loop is CASSQDATGANQPQHF. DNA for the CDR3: TGCGCCAGCAGCCAAGATGCGACAGGGGCGAATCAGCCCCAGCATTTT.

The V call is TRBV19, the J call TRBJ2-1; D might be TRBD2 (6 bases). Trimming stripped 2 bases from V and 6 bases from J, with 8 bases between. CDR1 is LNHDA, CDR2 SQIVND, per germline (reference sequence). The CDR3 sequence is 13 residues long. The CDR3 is CASSIQGGNEQFF. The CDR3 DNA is TGTGCCAGTAGTATACAGGGAGGCAATGAGCAGTTCTTC.

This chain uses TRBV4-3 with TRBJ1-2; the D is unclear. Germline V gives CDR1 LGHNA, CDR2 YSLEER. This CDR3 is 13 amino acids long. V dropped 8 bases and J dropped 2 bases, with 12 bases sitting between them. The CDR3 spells CASGSTGNYGYTF. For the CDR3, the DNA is TGCGCCAGCGGTAGCACGGGAAACTATGGCTACACCTTC.

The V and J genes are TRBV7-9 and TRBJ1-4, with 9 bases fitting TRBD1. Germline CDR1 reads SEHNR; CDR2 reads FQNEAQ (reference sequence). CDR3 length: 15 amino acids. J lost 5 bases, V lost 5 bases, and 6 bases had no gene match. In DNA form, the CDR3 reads TGTGCCAGCAGCCTGGGACAGGGAATGAATGAAAAACTGTTTTTT. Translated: CASSLGQGMNEKLFF.

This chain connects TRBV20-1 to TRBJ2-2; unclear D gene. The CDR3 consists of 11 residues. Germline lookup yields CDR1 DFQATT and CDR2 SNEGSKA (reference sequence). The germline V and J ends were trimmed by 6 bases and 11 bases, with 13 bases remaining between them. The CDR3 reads CSALSDLELFF. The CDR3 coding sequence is TGCAGTGCCCTAAGTGATTTAGAGCTGTTTTTT.

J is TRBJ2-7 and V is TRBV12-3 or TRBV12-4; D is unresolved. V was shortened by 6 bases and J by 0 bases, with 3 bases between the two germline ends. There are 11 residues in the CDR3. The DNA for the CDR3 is TGTGCCAGCAGCTCCTCCTACGAGCAGTACTTC. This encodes CASSSSYEQYF.

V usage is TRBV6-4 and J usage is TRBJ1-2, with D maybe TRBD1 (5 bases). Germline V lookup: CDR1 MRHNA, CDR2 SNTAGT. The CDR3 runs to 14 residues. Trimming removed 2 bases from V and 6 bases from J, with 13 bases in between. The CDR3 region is CASSDGQGGDGYTF. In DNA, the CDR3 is TGTGCCAGCAGTGACGGCCAGGGTGGCGATGGCTACACCTTC.

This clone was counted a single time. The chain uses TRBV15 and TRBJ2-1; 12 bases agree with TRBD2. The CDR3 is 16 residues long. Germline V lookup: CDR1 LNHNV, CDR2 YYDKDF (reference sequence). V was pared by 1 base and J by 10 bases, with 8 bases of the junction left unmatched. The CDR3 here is CATSRGGLAGRGEQFF. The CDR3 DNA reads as TGTGCCACCAGCAGAGGAGGACTAGCGGGGAGGGGAGAGCAGTTCTTC.

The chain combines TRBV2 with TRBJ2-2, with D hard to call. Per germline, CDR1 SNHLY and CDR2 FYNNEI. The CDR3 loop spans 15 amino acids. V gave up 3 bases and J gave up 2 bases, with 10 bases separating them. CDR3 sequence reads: CASSDRRRNTGELFF. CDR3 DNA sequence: TGTGCCAGCAGTGATCGGCGGAGAAACACCGGGGAGCTGTTTTTT.

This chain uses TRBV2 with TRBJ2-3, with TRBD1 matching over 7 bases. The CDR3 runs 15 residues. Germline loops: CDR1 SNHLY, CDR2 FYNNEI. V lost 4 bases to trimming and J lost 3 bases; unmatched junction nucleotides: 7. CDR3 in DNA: TGTGCCAGCAGTGCCGAGCGCAGGGGGACAGATACGCAGTATTTT. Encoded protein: CASSAERRGTDTQYF.

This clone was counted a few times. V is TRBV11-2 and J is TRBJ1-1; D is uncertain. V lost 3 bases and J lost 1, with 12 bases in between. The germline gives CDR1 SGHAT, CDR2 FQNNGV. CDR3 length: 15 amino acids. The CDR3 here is CASSFTPGPNTEAFF. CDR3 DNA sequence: TGTGCCAGCAGCTTTACTCCGGGTCCGAACACTGAAGCTTTCTTT.

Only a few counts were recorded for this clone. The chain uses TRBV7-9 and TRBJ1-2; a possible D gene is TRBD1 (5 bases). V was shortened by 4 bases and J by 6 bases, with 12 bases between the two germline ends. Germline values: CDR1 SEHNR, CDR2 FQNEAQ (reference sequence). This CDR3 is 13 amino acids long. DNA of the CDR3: TGTGCCAGCAGCTCGTCAGGGCCAGATGGCTACACCTTC. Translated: CASSSSGPDGYTF. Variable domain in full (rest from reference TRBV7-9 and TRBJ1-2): DTGVSQNPRHKITKRGQNVTFRCDPISEHNRLYWYRQTLGQGPEFLTYFQNEAQLEKSRLLSDRFSAERPKGSFSTLEIQRTEQGDSAMYLCASSSSGPDGYTFGSGTRLTVV.

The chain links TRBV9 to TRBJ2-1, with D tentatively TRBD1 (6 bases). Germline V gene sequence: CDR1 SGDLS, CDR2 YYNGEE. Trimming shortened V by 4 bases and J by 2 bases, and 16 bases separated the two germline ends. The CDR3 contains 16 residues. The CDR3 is CASSINQGIPYNEQFF. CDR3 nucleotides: TGTGCCAGCAGCATAAATCAGGGGATCCCCTACAATGAGCAGTTCTTC.

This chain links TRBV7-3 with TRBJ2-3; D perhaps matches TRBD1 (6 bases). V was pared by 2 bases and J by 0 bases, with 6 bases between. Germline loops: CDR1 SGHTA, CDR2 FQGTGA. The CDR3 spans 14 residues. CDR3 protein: CASSLQGSTDTQYF. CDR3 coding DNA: TGTGCCAGCAGCTTACAGGGGAGCACAGATACGCAGTATTTT.

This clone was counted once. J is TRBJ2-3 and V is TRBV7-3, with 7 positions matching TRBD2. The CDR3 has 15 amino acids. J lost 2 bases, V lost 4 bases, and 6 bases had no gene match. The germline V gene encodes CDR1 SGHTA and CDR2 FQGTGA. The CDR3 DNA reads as TGTGCCAGCAGCTCCCTGGGGGGGAACACAGATACGCAGTATTTT. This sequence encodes CASSSLGGNTDTQYF.

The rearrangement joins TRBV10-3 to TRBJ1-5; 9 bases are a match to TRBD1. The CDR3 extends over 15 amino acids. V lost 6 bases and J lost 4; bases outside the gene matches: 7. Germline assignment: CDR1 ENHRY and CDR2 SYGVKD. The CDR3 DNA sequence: TGTGCCATCAGGGCCGGACAGGGGATTAATCAGCCCCAGCATTTT. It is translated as CAIRAGQGINQPQHF.

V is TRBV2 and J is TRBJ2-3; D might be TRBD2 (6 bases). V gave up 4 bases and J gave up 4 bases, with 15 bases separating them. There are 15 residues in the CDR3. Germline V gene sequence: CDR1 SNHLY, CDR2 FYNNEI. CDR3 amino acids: CASSATGTGADTQYF. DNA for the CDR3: TGTGCCAGCAGTGCTACGGGGACGGGGGCAGATACGCAGTATTTT.

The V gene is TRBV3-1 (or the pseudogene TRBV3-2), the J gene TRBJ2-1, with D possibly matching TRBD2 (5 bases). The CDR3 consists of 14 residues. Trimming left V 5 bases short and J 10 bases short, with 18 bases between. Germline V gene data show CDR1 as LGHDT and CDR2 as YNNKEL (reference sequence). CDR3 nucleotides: TGTGCCAGCAGCGGCCGCGACTACCTTCCCGAGCAGTTCTTC. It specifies CASSGRDYLPEQFF.

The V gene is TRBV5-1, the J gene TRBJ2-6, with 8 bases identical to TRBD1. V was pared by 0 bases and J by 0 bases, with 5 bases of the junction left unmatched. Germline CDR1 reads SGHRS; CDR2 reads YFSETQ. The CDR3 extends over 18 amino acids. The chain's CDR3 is CASSLEGTGFSGANVLTF. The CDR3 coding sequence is TGCGCCAGCAGCTTGGAAGGGACAGGCTTCTCTGGGGCCAACGTCCTGACTTTC.

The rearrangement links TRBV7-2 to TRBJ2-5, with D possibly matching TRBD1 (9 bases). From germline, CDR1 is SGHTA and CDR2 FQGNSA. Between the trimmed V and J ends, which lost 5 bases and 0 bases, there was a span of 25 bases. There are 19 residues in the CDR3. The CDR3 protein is CASSTRGGPGTGYQETQYF. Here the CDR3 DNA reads TGTGCCAGCAGCACCCGGGGGGGTCCCGGGACAGGGTACCAAGAGACCCAGTACTTC.

The CDR3 DNA sequence: TGTGCCAGCAGTACCGCGAAGAACTCGAATATGAATGAGCAGTTCTTC. This gives the protein CASSTAKNSNMNEQFF. The V call is TRBV7-8, the J call TRBJ2-1; no firm D call. V was trimmed by 6 bases and J by 7 bases, leaving 22 bases between them. This CDR3 comprises 16 residues. CDR1 is SGHVS and CDR2 is FQNEAQ in the germline V gene.

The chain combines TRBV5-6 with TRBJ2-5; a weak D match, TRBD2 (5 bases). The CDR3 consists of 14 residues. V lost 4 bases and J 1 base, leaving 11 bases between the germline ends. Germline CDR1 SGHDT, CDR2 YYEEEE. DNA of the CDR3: TGTGCCAGCAGCCTTGCAGAGGGCCAAGAGACCCAGTACTTC. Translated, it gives CASSLAEGQETQYF.

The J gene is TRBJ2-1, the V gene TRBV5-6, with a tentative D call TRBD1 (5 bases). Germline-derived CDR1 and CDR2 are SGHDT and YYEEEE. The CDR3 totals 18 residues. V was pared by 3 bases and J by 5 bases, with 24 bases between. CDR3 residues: CASSSYAKLTVVDNEQFF. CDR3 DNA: TGTGCCAGCAGCTCCTATGCGAAACTGACAGTGGTGGACAATGAGCAGTTCTTC.

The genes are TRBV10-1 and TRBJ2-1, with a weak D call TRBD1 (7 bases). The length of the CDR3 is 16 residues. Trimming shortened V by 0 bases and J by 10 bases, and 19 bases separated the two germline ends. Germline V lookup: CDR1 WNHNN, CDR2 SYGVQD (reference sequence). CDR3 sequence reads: CASSESPGRQGIEQFF. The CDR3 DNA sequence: TGCGCCAGCAGTGAGTCTCCCGGGAGACAGGGCATCGAGCAGTTCTTC.

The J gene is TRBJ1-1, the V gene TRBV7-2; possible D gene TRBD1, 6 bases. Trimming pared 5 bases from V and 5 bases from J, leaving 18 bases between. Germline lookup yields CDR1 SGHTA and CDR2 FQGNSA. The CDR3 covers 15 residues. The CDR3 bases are TGTGCCAGCAGCCCAGTGGTAGGTCAGGGGACTGAAGCTTTCTTT. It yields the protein CASSPVVGQGTEAFF.

Written as DNA, the CDR3 is TGTGCCAGCAGCCAGGCCGGACAGGGGGCGTTTGGGGCCAACGTCCTGACTTTC. Protein sequence: CASSQAGQGAFGANVLTF. The chain couples TRBV7-2 to TRBJ2-6; 11 bases are a match to TRBD1. The length of the CDR3 is 18 residues. The germline CDR1 and CDR2 sequences are SGHTA and FQGNSA. J was trimmed by 3 bases and V by 5 bases; bases with no gene match: 9.

In nucleotides, the CDR3 is TGTGCCAGCAAGGTCTCAGGGGTCTATGGCTACACCTTC. Amino acid sequence: CASKVSGVYGYTF. V usage is TRBV2 and J usage is TRBJ1-2; D may be TRBD1 (6 bases). V lost 7 bases to trimming and J lost 4 bases, with 13 bases between them. Germline V CDR1 and CDR2: SNHLY, FYNNEI. The CDR3 has 13 residues.